The 3 T cell receptor beta chains below come from one sample, sequenced in a study of vaccination effects on CD4 cells after COVID-19. Sequencing used immunoSEQ multiplex PCR; TCRdb keeps in-frame clones, though not all of them. The data contain fewer than 85,000 clones, around 78% of them singletons. Which antigens these TCRs recognize remains unknown. ViraFEST assay sequencing came after antigen-specific CD4+ T cells were expanded with viral peptide pools. A 10-day culture period preceded the isolation of CD4+ T cells. None of the vaccinated had previously contracted SARS-CoV-2, and their nucleocapsid antibodies tested negative. The starting material was CD4+ T cells from PBMCs cultured with SARS-CoV-2 spike peptides, obtained before COVID-19 vaccination. These TCRs come from a human donor who received a COVID-19 vaccine.

The chain carries TRBV5-1 and TRBJ2-5; D is undetermined. Germline values: CDR1 SGHRS, CDR2 YFSETQ. The length of the CDR3 is 13 residues. Trimming took off 3 bases at V and 0 bases at J, with 6 bases between the two ends. The CDR3 region is CASSSPYQETQYF. In nucleotides, the CDR3 is TGCGCCAGCAGCTCACCGTACCAAGAGACCCAGTACTTC. Combining the CDR3 with reference TRBV5-1 and TRBJ2-5 gives the whole variable domain KAGVTQTPRYLIKTRGQQVTLSCSPISGHRSVSWYQQTPGQGLQFLFEYFSETQRNKGNFPGRFSGRQFSNSRSEMNVSTLELGDSALYLCASSSPYQETQYFGPGTRLLVL.

The J gene is TRBJ1-5, the V gene TRBV12-3 or TRBV12-4; D is undetermined. The V end was cut by 1 base, the J end by 4 bases, with 5 bases between. This CDR3 spans 13 amino acids. This chain's CDR3 is CASSLGTNQPQHF. Written as DNA, the CDR3 is TGTGCCAGCAGTTTAGGTACGAATCAGCCCCAGCATTTT.

There are a few counts of this clone. V usage is TRBV5-1 and J usage is TRBJ2-2; possibly TRBD1 or TRBD2 for D (5 bases each). Deletions cut 3 bases from V and 3 bases from J, with 15 bases between. Germline CDR1 is SGHRS and CDR2 is YFSETQ. This CDR3 has 16 amino acids. CDR3 loop: CASSSSWGIDTGELFF. CDR3 DNA sequence: TGCGCCAGCAGCTCCTCATGGGGGATCGACACCGGGGAGCTGTTTTTT.